This T cell receptor beta chain was profiled in a study of CD8 T cells in Susac syndrome. Blood CD8+ and CD4+ T cells underwent high-throughput TCR beta sequencing. Relapsing-remitting disease, either stable or active, was present in the treatment-naive patients who were the multiple sclerosis controls. The CDR3 is 17 amino acids. Trimming pared 3 bases from V and 0 bases from J, leaving 14 bases between. Germline CDR1 and CDR2: MGHRA and YSYEKL. With random hexamers, reverse transcription was performed on about 0.45 to 1 ug of RNA. The method of amplification for TCR beta CDR3 was immunoSEQ multiplex PCR, covering 54 Vbeta and 13 Jbeta. TCRdb re-called the immunoSEQ multiplex PCR reads with MiXCR, one entry per CDR3 protein. This table has under 85,000 distinct CDR3 sequences, over 85% appearing once.

V usage is TRBV4-1 and J usage is TRBJ2-2; perhaps TRBD2 as D (6 bases). The sequenced sample consisted of CD8+ T cells from PBMCs. This sequence originates from a human donor with multiple sclerosis. DNA of the CDR3: TGCGCCAGCAGCCAGGCTGACGGGACTTCGAACACCGGGGAGCTGTTTTTT. It translates to CASSQADGTSNTGELFF.